Listed below are T cell receptor beta chains from one sample, sequenced in a study of CD8+CD57+ T cells in acquired aplastic anemia. TCRdb passed the reads through MiXCR, listing each CDR3 protein once. The table records around 170,000 distinct CDR3 sequences, less than 50% of them present only once. The sequenced sample consisted of sorted CD4+, CD8+, or CD8+CD57+ T cells (not recorded which) from PBMCs. Source of these receptors: a human donor with aplastic anemia. Both conserved end residues are part of each CDR3. The D gene is left open where the match is weak. Clone size is not always given. Where it is, it says once, few, many or a class for expanded clones.

D gene,V gene,clone size,J gene,CDR3 DNA,CDR3 protein
NA,TRBV9,many,TRBJ1-3,TGTGCCAGCAGCGTCTTACAGGGCCTCTCTGGAAACACCATATATTTT,CASSVLQGLSGNTIYF
TRBD1,TRBV5-5,NA,TRBJ1-5,TGTGCCAGCAGCTTGGGAGGGGGCAGGTATCAACCCCAGCATTTT,CASSLGGGRYQPQHF
NA,TRBV29-1,NA,TRBJ2-5,TGCAGCGTTGAAACTATCGAGGGTGGAAAGACCCAGTACTTC,CSVETIEGGKTQYF
NA,TRBV2,many,TRBJ1-2,TGTGCCAGCAGGGGGGGGGGGGTCAATGGCTACACCTTC,CASRGGGVNGYTF
NA,TRBV19,NA,TRBJ1-5,TGTGCCAGTAGTCTACAGGTCAGCAATCAGCCCCAGCATTTT,CASSLQVSNQPQHF
NA,TRBV4-3,NA,TRBJ2-2,TGCGCCAGCAGCCAAGCCGTTAGTCAAACCGGGGAGCTGTTTTTT,CASSQAVSQTGELFF
NA,TRBV20-1,many,TRBJ1-1,TGCAGTGCGCCTAAGGGGGGGCAGGGGAGCACTGAAGCTTTCTTT,CSAPKGGQGSTEAFF
NA,TRBV5-4,few,TRBJ2-3,TGTGCCAGCAGCTTGGAAGTCTCCCTGGGGACGGATACGCAGTATTTT,CASSLEVSLGTDTQYF
NA,TRBV11-2,NA,TRBJ2-1,TGTGCCAGCAGCTTAGGGTCGGGCTACAATGAGCAGTTCTTC,CASSLGSGYNEQFF
NA,TRBV20-1,NA,TRBJ1-5,TGCAGTGCTAGAGGGATGAACAGGGCTAATCAGCCCCAGCATTTT,CSARGMNRANQPQHF
NA,TRBV19,many,TRBJ1-5,TGTGCCAGTAGTATACGGCGCAATCAGCCCCAGCATTTT,CASSIRRNQPQHF
TRBD1,TRBV12-3/TRBV12-4,few,TRBJ2-2,TGTGCCAGCAGTCAGGACAGGGCCACCGGGGAGCTGTTTTTT,CASSQDRATGELFF
TRBD2,TRBV30,many,TRBJ2-5,TGTGCCTGGAGTGCACTAGCGGAAGAGACCCAGTACTTC,CAWSALAEETQYF
TRBD1,TRBV19,NA,TRBJ2-3,TGTGCCAGCCGACAGGGGACTGTGACAGATACGCGGTATTTT,CASRQGTVTDTRYF
NA,TRBV24-1,NA,TRBJ1-2,TGTGCCACCCAAGGACCGGAAAATGGCTACACCTTC,CATQGPENGYTF
TRBD1,TRBV19,once,TRBJ1-4,TGTGCCAGTAGTATCCCACAGGGGGCGCGGTGGGAAAAACTGTTTTTT,CASSIPQGARWEKLFF
NA,TRBV7-9,NA,TRBJ1-6,TGTGCCAGCAGCTTAGAGGCGTTATCACCCCTCCACTTT,CASSLEALSPLHF
NA,TRBV10-2,NA,TRBJ2-6,TGCGCCAGCAGAGGGACCGCGACCGGCGTCCTGACTTTC,CASRGTATGVLTF
NA,TRBV6-1,many,TRBJ1-6,TGTGCCAGCAGCGACAACAGGGATTCACCCCTCCACTTT,CASSDNRDSPLHF
NA,TRBV20-1,many,TRBJ1-6,TGCAGTGCTAGAGATTTAAGGGGGGCAGGGGACGCTTCACCCCTCCACTTT,CSARDLRGAGDASPLHF
NA,TRBV11-3,many,TRBJ1-3,TGTGCCAGCAGCGCAGGACTGACGGGAAACACCATATATTTT,CASSAGLTGNTIYF
TRBD1,TRBV19,NA,TRBJ1-5,TGTGCCAGTAGACCGGGACAGGGGGCTAAACAGCCCCAGCATTTT,CASRPGQGAKQPQHF
NA,TRBV7-3,many,TRBJ1-2,TGTGCCAGCAGCTTAACGCGGCAGGGTCACTATGGCTACACCTTC,CASSLTRQGHYGYTF
NA,TRBV10-2,NA,TRBJ2-1,TGCGCCAGCAGTAGTCCTGGGGATGAGCAGTTCTTC,CASSSPGDEQFF
TRBD1,TRBV2,NA,TRBJ2-1,TGTGCCAGCAGACCGGGACAGGGGGCCGATGAGCAGTTCTTC,CASRPGQGADEQFF
TRBD2,TRBV5-6,many,TRBJ2-2,TGTGCCAGCAGCCACTTAGCGGGCACGAACACCGGGGAGCTGTTTTTT,CASSHLAGTNTGELFF
NA,TRBV5-6,many,TRBJ2-1,TGTGCCAGCAGCTTGCCAGGGAGGAATGTGTACAATGAGCAGTTCTTC,CASSLPGRNVYNEQFF
TRBD2,TRBV19,many,TRBJ2-5,TGTGCCAGTGCCGGGACTAGCCAAGAGACCCAGTACTTC,CASAGTSQETQYF
NA,TRBV29-1,NA,TRBJ1-2,TGCAGCGTTGAAGATCGATTGGGATACTATGGCTACACCTTC,CSVEDRLGYYGYTF
NA,TRBV24-1,few,TRBJ2-5,TGTGCCACCAGACCGGGGAGGGGACAAGAAAAAGAGACCCAGTACTTC,CATRPGRGQEKETQYF
NA,TRBV7-6,NA,TRBJ2-7,TGTGCCAGCAGTACCATAGGGGGGGCATACGAGCAGTACTTC,CASSTIGGAYEQYF
TRBD1,TRBV19,NA,TRBJ1-5,TGTGCCAGTAGTATGGGCATAGCAAGGGGGCCATATCAGCCCCAGCATTTT,CASSMGIARGPYQPQHF